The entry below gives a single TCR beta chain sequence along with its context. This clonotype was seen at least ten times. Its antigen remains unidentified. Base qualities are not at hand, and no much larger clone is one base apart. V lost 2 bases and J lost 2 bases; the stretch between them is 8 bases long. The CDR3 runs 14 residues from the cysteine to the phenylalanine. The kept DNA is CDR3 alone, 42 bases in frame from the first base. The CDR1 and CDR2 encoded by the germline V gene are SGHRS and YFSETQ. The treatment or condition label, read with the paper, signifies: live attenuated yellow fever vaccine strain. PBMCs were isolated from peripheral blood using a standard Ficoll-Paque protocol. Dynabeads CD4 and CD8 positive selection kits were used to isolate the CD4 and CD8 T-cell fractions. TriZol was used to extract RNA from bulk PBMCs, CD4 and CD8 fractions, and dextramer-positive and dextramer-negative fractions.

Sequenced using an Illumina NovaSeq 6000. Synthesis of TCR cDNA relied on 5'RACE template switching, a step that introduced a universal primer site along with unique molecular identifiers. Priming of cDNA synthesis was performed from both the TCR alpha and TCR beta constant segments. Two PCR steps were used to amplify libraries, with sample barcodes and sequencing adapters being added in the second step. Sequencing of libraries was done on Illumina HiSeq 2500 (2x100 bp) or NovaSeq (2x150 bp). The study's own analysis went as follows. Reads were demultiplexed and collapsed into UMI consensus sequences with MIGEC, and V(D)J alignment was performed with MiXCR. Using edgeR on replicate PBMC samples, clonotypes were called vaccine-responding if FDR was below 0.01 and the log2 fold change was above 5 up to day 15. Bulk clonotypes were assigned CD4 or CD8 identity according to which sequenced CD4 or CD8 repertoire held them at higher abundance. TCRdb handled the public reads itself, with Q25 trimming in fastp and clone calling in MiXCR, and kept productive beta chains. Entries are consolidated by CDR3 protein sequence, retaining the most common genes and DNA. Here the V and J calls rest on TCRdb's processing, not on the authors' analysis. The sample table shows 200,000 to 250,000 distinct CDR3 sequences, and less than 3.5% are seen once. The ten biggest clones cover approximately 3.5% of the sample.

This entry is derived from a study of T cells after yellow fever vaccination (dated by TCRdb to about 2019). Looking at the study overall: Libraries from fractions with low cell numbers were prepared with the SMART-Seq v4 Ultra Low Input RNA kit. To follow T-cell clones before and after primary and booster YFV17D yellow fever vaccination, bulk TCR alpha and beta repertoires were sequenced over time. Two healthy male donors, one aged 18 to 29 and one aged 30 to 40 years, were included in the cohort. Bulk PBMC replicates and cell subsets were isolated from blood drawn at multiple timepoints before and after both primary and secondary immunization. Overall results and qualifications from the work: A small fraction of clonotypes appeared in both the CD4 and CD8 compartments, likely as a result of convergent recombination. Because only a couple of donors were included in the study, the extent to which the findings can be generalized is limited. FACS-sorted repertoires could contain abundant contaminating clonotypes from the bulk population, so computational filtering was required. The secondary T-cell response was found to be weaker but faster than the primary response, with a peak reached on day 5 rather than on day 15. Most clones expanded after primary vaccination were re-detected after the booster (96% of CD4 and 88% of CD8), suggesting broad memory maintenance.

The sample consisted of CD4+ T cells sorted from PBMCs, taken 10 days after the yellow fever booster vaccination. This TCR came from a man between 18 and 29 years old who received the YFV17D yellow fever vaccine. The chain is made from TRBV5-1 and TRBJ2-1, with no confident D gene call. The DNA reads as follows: TGCGCCAGCAGCTTCATGCTAGCCTACAATGAGCAGTTCTTC. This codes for CASSFMLAYNEQFF.